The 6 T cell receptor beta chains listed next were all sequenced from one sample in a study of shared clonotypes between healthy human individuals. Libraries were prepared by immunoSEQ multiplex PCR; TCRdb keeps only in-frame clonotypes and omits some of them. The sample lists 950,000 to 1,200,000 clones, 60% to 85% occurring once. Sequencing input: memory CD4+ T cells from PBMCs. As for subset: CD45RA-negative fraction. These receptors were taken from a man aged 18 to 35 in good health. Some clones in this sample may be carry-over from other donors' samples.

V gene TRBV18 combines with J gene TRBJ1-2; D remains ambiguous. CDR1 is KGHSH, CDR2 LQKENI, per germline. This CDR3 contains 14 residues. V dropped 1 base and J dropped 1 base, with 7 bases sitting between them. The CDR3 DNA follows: TGTGCCAGCTCACCACTAAAACATAACTATGGCTACACCTTC. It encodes CASSPLKHNYGYTF.

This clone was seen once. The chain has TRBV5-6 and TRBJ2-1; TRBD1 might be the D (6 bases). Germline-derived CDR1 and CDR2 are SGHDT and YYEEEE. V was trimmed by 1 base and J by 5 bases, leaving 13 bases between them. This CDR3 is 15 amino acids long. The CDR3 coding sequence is TGTGCCAGCAGCTTGACAGGGCCGGAAAACAATGAGCAGTTCTTC. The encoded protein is CASSLTGPENNEQFF.

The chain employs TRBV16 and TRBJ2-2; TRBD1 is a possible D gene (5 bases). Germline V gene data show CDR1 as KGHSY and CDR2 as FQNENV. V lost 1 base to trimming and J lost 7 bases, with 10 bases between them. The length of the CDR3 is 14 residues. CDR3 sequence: CASSQFRDRGELFF. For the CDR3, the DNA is TGTGCCAGCAGCCAATTCAGGGATCGCGGGGAGCTGTTTTTT.

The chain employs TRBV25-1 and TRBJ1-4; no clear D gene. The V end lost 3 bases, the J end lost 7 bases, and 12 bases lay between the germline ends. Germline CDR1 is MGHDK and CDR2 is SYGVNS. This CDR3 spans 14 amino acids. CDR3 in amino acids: CASSDARVPEKLFF. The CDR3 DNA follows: TGTGCCAGCAGTGATGCGAGGGTACCTGAAAAACTGTTTTTT.

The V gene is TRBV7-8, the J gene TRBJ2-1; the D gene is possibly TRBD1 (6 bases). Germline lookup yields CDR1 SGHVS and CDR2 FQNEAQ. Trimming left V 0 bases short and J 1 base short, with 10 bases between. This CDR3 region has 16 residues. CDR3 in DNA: TGTGCCAGCAGCTTAGCGCCGGGGACATCCTACAATGAGCAGTTCTTC. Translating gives CASSLAPGTSYNEQFF.

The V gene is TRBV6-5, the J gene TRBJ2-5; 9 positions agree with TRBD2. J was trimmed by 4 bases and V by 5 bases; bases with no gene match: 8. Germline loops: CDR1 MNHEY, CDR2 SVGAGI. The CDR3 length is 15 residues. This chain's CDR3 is CASSSGGRFRETQYF. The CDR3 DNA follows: TGTGCCAGCAGTAGCGGGGGGAGATTCCGAGAGACCCAGTACTTC.